A single sample gave rise to the 18 T cell receptor beta chains below, sequenced in a study of blood T cells in healthy people across ages. Primers used in a second PCR of about 6 to 11 cycles were a sample-barcoded 5' primer and a J-beta primer mix. TCRdb passed the 5' RACE reads through MiXCR, listing each CDR3 protein once. The sample includes about 680,000 distinct CDR3 sequences, about half of them seen just once. The specimen sequenced was blood. The receptors were sampled from a woman aged 60-75 years in good health.

This clonotype was recorded once. The chain uses TRBV7-9 and TRBJ1-1, with 7 bases identical to TRBD1. CDR3 length equals 12 residues. Germline CDR1 reads SEHNR; CDR2 reads FQNEAQ (reference sequence). V lost 4 bases and J lost 6; bases outside the gene matches: 2. The CDR3 region has the DNA TGTGCCAGCAGCTCGACAGGGCCTGAAGCTTTCTTT. Translation gives CASSSTGPEAFF.

V usage is TRBV12-3 or TRBV12-4 and J usage is TRBJ2-7; D might be TRBD1 (5 bases). This CDR3 comprises 13 residues. The germline V and J ends were trimmed by 10 bases and 0 bases, with 13 bases remaining between them. The chain's CDR3 is CATGAPGSYEQYF. CDR3 bases: TGTGCCACTGGGGCCCCCGGCTCCTACGAGCAGTACTTC.

This chain joins TRBV29-1 and TRBJ2-1; D perhaps matches TRBD2 (6 bases). The end of the DNA aligns better with TRBJ2-7, so the J call may be wrong. The length of the CDR3 is 12 residues. Per the germline V gene, CDR1 is SQVTM and CDR2 is ANQGSEA. The CDR3 nucleotides read TGCAGCGTTTGGAGGGCCAACAATGAGCAGTACTTC. Translation: CSVWRANNEQYF.

The chain uses TRBV6-4 and TRBJ2-3, with D tentatively TRBD1 (5 bases). The length of the CDR3 is 15 residues. Germline CDR1 and CDR2: MRHNA and SNTAGT. With 8 bases removed from V and 2 bases from J, the gap between germline ends came to 17 bases. The CDR3 DNA sequence: TGTGCCAGCCGAGCCTCAGCAGGGCACACAGATACGCAGTATTTT. Encoded protein: CASRASAGHTDTQYF.

This clonotype was recorded at least ten times. This chain uses TRBV6-2 or TRBV6-3 with TRBJ2-1; 8 bases are a match to TRBD1. V gave up 7 bases and J gave up 7 bases; unmatched junction bases: 9. Per the germline V gene, CDR1 is MNHEY and CDR2 is SVGEGT. The CDR3 has 14 amino acids. The CDR3 region is CASTPRTGWNEQFF. CDR3 coding DNA: TGTGCCAGCACACCGCGGACAGGGTGGAATGAGCAGTTCTTC.

The chain carries TRBV7-6 and TRBJ2-5, with 9 bases identical to TRBD1. Germline CDR1 is SGHVS and CDR2 is FNYEAQ. V gave up 2 bases and J gave up 3 bases; unmatched junction bases: 7. The CDR3 sequence is 16 residues long. The CDR3 reads CASSLKRDRAKETQYF. CDR3 DNA sequence: TGTGCCAGCAGCTTAAAGCGGGACAGGGCCAAAGAGACCCAGTACTTC.

This clonotype occurred many times. The CDR3 sequence is CSYSGTSGHNEQFF. For the CDR3, the DNA is TGCAGTTACTCCGGGACTAGCGGACACAATGAGCAGTTCTTC. The chain joins TRBV20-1 to TRBJ2-1, with TRBD2 identical over 11 bases. The CDR3 extends over 14 amino acids. The V gene's germline CDR1 is DFQATT and CDR2 SNEGSKA (reference sequence). V shed 8 bases and J 5 bases; nucleotides not matched to a gene: 8.

The chain carries TRBV20-1 and TRBJ2-1; 9 positions match TRBD1. Losses at the gene ends were 6 bases for V and 7 bases for J; bases not matched to a gene: 13. The CDR3 sequence is 15 residues long. The V gene's germline CDR1 is DFQATT and CDR2 SNEGSKA (reference sequence). This CDR3 is CSAPTGGQGRNEQFF. Here the CDR3 DNA reads TGCAGTGCCCCGACAGGGGGTCAGGGGAGGAATGAGCAGTTCTTC.

This clonotype was observed a handful of times. The V gene is TRBV9, the J gene TRBJ2-5; TRBD2 agrees at 8 bases. The J call is in doubt because the DNA end fits TRBJ2-7 better. The CDR3 sequence is 16 residues long. Germline V gives CDR1 SGDLS, CDR2 YYNGEE. As DNA, the CDR3 is TGTGCCAGCAGCGTAGGCCTCGGTAGCGGGATCTACGAGCAGTACTTC. Encoded protein: CASSVGLGSGIYEQYF.

The sample holds many counts of this clonotype. This chain links TRBV5-1 with TRBJ2-4; D is possibly TRBD1 or TRBD2 (5 bases each). Trimming stripped 7 bases from V and 6 bases from J, with 20 bases between. The CDR3 runs 15 residues. Germline V gene data show CDR1 as SGHRS and CDR2 as YFSETQ. The CDR3 nucleotides are TGCGCCAGCCACGAGGGACCGGGCAGGGCAAACATTCAGTACTTC. This encodes CASHEGPGRANIQYF.

The chain recombines TRBV6-6 with TRBJ2-3, with TRBD1 as a possible D gene (6 bases). Germline CDR1 is MNHNY and CDR2 is SVGAGI (reference sequence). CDR3 length: 14 amino acids. Between the trimmed V and J ends, which lost 5 bases and 5 bases, there was a span of 14 bases. The chain's CDR3 is CASSDRQGLDTQYF. The CDR3 nucleotides are TGTGCCAGCAGTGACAGGCAGGGATTAGATACGCAGTATTTT.

The genes are TRBV7-9 and TRBJ1-1; D not certain. The CDR3 consists of 14 residues. The V and J ends lost 7 bases and 7 bases respectively, with 19 bases between them. Germline CDR1 and CDR2: SEHNR and FQNEAQ (reference sequence). The CDR3 protein is CASIPGRASGEAFF. The CDR3 region has the DNA TGTGCCAGCATTCCGGGAAGGGCTTCGGGTGAAGCTTTCTTT.

On this clonotype itself: An end of the junction differs from the germline gene, which may be a read error. CDR3 sequence (DNA): TGCGGCGTTGATCGGGGGAGGAACACTGAAGCTTTCTTT. Encoded protein: CGVDRGRNTEAFF. The gene calls are TRBV29-1 and TRBJ1-1, with D possibly TRBD1 on 5 matching bases. The CDR3 loop spans 13 amino acids. The germline gives CDR1 SQVTM, CDR2 ANQGSEA.

There are a few counts of this clonotype. The chain recombines TRBV7-2 with TRBJ2-1; TRBD2 aligns across 9 bases. From germline, CDR1 is SGHTA and CDR2 FQGNSA. J gave up 5 bases and V 7 bases, and 6 bases lay outside the gene matches. The CDR3 length is 14 residues. The chain's CDR3 is CASTPGLAHNEQFF. The CDR3 DNA reads as TGTGCCAGCACACCGGGACTAGCCCACAATGAGCAGTTCTTC.

The V gene is TRBV20-1, the J gene TRBJ2-3; weak D call: TRBD1 (5 bases). This CDR3 has 10 residues. Per germline, CDR1 DFQATT and CDR2 SNEGSKA (reference sequence). V was clipped by 6 bases and J by 6 bases, with 7 bases between them. CDR3 protein: CSARADTQYF. Here the CDR3 DNA reads TGCAGTGCCAGGGCGGATACGCAGTATTTT.

This clonotype was recorded many times. This chain connects TRBV6-6 to TRBJ2-7; TRBD1 matches at 11 bases. Germline-derived CDR1 and CDR2 are MNHNY and SVGAGI (reference sequence). CDR3 length: 13 amino acids. V trimming: 10 bases; J trimming: 3 bases; junction bases outside the gene matches: 5. The DNA for the CDR3 is TGTGCCACCCTAGGGACAGGGGGCTACGAGCAGTACTTC. This encodes CATLGTGGYEQYF.

This clonotype was seen more than once but under ten times. This chain links TRBV27 with TRBJ2-3; unclear D gene. V was trimmed by 0 bases and J by 5 bases, leaving 9 bases between them. Germline loops: CDR1 MNHEY, CDR2 SMNVEV (reference sequence). The CDR3 covers 14 residues. The CDR3 nucleotides read TGTGCCAGCAGTTTATCGAGTTCAGTAGATACGCAGTATTTT. Translated: CASSLSSSVDTQYF.

This chain connects TRBV20-1 to TRBJ2-5; 8 nucleotides align to TRBD1. This CDR3 is built from 15 residues. V lost 0 bases and J lost 11; bases outside the gene matches: 14. Germline V gene data show CDR1 as DFQATT and CDR2 as SNEGSKA (reference sequence). The CDR3 DNA reads as TGCAGTGCTAGAGACCCCAGGGGGCTTGACTATGAGCAGTACTTC. It codes for CSARDPRGLDYEQYF.